The clone carrying this TCR beta chain was counted at least ten times. For TCRbeta, the library was prepared with unique molecular identifiers. TCRdb processed the PCR reads anew with MiXCR; each CDR3 protein has one entry. The sample holds roughly 300,000 distinct CDR3 sequences, approximately 9.6% seen once. The source of the sample is a study of T-cell reconstitution after alpha-beta-depleted transplantation in children. Per germline, CDR1 SGHRS and CDR2 YFSETQ. This CDR3 region has 12 residues. The V segment lost 2 bases and the J segment 6 bases; nucleotides outside the gene matches: 2. The source was PBMCs from the stem cell graft donor, collected from the stem cell graft. The clonotype comes from a human donor who donated a stem cell graft to a child with SCID. This rearrangement joins TRBV5-1 to TRBJ2-7; 7 nucleotides agree with TRBD1. The CDR3: CASSFAGGEQYF. The CDR3 coding sequence is TGCGCCAGCAGCTTTGCAGGGGGCGAGCAGTACTTC.